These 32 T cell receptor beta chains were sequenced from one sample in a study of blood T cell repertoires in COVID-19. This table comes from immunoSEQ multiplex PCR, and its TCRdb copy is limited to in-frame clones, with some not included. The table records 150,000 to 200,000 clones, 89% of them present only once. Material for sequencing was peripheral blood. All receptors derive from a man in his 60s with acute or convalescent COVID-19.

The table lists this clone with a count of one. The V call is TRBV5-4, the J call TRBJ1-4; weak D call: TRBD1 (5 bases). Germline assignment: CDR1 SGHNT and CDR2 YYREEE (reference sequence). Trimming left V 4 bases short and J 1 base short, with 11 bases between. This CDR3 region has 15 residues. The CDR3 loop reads CASSSRQLTNEKLFF. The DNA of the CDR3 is TGTGCCAGCAGCAGCAGACAGCTAACTAATGAAAAACTGTTTTTT.

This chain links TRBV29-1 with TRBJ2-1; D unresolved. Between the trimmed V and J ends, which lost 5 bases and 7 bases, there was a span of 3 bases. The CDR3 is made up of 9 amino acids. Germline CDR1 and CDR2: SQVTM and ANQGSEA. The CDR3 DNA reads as TGCAGCGTTTCAAATGAGCAGTTCTTC. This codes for CSVSNEQFF.

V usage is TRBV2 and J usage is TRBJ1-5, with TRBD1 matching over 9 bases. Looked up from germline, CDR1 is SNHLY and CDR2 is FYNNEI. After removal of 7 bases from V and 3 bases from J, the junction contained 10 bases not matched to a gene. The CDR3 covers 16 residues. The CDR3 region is CASTVTGGITNQPQHF. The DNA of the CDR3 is TGTGCCAGCACGGTCACAGGGGGCATCACCAATCAGCCCCAGCATTTT. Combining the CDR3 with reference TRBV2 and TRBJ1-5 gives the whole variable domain EPEVTQTPSHQVTQMGQEVILRCVPISNHLYFYWYRQILGQKVEFLVSFYNNEISEKSEIFDDQFSVERPDGSNFTLKIRSTKLEDSAMYFCASTVTGGITNQPQHFGDGTRLSIL.

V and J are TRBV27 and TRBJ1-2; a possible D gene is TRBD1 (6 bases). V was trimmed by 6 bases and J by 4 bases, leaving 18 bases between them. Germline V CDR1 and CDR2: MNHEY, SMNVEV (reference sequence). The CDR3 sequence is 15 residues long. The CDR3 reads CASSPAVGGGYGYTF. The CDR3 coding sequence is TGTGCCAGCAGCCCCGCAGTGGGAGGGGGCTATGGCTACACCTTC.

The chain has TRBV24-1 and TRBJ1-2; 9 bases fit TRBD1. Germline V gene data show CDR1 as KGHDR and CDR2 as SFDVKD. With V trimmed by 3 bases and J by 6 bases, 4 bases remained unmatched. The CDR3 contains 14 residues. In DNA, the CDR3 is TGTGCCACCAGTGATCCCGGGACAGGGAATGGCTACACCTTC. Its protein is CATSDPGTGNGYTF.

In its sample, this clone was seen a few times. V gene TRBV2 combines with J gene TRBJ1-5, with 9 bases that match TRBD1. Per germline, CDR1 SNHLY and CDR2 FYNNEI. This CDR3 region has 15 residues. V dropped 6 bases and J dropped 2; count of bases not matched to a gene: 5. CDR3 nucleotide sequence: TGTGCCAGCAGCGAGACAGGGGGAGGCAATCAGCCCCAGCATTTT. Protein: CASSETGGGNQPQHF.

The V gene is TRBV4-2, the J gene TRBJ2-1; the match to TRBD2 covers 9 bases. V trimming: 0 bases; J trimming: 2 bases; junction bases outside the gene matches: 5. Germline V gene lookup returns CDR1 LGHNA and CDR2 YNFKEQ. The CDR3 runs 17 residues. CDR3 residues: CASSQDVRGGAYNEQFF. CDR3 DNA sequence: TGTGCCAGCAGCCAAGATGTGCGCGGGGGGGCCTACAATGAGCAGTTCTTC.

CDR3 nucleotide sequence: TGTGCCAGCAGTTCCTTCGCCGGGACAGCTTCGTACACTGAAGCTTTCTTT. Residues: CASSSFAGTASYTEAFF. V and J are TRBV28 and TRBJ1-1; 7 positions match TRBD1. V lost 4 bases to trimming and J lost 3 bases; unmatched junction nucleotides: 14. This CDR3 comprises 17 residues. CDR1 and CDR2 (germline): MDHEN, SYDVKM.

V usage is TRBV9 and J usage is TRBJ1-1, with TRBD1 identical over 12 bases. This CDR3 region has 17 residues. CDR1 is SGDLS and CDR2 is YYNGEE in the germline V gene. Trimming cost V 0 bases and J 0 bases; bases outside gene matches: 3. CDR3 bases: TGTGCCAGCAGCGTAGGGGACAGGGGGCAGCTGAACACTGAAGCTTTCTTT. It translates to CASSVGDRGQLNTEAFF.

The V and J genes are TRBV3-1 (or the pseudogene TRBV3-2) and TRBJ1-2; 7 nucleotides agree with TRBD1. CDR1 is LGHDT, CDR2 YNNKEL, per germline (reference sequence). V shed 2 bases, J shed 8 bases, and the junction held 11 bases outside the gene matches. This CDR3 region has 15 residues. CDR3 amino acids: CASSQSLTGSKGYTF. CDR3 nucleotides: TGTGCCAGCAGCCAATCCTTGACAGGGTCGAAAGGCTACACCTTC.

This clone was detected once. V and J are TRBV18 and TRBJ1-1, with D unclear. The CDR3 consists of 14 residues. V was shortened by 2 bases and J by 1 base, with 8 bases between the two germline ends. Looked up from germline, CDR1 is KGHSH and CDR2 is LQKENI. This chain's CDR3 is CASSPGQENTEAFF. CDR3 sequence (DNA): TGTGCCAGCTCACCAGGGCAGGAGAACACTGAAGCTTTCTTT.

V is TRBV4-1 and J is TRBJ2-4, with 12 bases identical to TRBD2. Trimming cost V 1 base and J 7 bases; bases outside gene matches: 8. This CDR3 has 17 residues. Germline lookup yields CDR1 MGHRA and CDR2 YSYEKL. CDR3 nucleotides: TGCGCCAGCAGCCAAGTAGTGCGGCTAGCGGGGGGGAACATTCAGTACTTC. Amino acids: CASSQVVRLAGGNIQYF.

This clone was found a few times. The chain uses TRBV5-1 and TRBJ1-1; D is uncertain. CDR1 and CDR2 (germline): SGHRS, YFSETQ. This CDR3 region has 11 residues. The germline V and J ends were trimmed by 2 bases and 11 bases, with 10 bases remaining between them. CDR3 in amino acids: CASSLKGGAFF. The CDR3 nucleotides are TGCGCCAGCAGCTTAAAGGGAGGGGCTTTCTTT.

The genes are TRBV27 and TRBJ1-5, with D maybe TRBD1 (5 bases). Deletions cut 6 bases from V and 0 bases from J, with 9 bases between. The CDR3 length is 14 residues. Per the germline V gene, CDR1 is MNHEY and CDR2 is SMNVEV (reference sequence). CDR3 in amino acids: CASRMGPSNQPQHF. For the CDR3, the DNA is TGTGCCAGCAGGATGGGGCCTAGCAATCAGCCCCAGCATTTT.

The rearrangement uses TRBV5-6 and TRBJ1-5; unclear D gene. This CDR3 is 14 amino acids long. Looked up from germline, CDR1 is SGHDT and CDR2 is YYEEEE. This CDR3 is CALLGGLTHQPQHF. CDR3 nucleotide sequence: TGTGCTCTCCTCGGAGGGCTCACCCATCAGCCCCAGCATTTT. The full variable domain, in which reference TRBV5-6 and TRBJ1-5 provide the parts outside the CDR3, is DAGVTQSPTHLIKTRGQQVTLRCSPKSGHDTVSWYQQALGQGPQFIFQYYEEEERQRGNFPDRFSGHQFPNYSSELNVNALLLGDSALYLCALLGGLTHQPQHFGDGTRLSIL.

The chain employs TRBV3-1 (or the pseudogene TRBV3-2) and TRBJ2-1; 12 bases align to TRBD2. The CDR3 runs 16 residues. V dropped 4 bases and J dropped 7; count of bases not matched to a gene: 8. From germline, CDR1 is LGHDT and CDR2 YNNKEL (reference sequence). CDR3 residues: CASSPQLAGGRNEQFF. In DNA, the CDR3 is TGTGCCAGCAGCCCCCAGCTAGCGGGGGGGCGAAATGAGCAGTTCTTC.

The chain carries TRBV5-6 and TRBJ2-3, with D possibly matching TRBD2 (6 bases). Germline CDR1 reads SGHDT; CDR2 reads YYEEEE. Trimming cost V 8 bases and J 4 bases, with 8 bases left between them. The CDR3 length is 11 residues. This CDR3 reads CASGTADTQYF. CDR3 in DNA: TGTGCCAGTGGGACTGCAGATACGCAGTATTTT.

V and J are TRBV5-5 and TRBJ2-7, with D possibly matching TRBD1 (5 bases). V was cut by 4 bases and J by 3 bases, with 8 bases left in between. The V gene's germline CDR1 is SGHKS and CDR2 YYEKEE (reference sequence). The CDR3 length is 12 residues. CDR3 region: CASSQGLYEQYF. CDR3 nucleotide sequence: TGTGCCAGCAGCCAGGGCCTCTACGAGCAGTACTTC.

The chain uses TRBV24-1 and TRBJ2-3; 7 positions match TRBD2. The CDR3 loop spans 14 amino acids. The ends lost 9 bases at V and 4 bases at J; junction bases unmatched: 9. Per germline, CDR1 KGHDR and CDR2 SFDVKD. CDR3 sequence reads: CATFSGLEADTQYF. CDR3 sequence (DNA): TGTGCCACCTTTTCTGGACTAGAGGCAGATACGCAGTATTTT.

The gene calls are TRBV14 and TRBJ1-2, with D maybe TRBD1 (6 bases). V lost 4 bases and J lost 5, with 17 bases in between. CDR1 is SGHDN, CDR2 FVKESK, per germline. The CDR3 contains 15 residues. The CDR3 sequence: CASSLTGRTLYGYTF. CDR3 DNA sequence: TGTGCCAGCAGCCTGACAGGCCGAACCCTTTATGGCTACACCTTC.

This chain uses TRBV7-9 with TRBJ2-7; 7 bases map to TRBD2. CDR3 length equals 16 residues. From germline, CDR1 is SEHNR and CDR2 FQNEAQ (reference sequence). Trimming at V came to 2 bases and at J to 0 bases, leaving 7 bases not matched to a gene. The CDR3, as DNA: TGTGCCAGCAGCTTAATTACTAGCGTACGCTCCTACGAGCAGTACTTC. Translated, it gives CASSLITSVRSYEQYF.

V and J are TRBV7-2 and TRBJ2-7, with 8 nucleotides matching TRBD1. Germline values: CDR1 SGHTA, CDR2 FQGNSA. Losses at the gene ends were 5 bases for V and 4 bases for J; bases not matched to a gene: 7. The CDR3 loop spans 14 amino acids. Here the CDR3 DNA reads TGTGCCAGCAGCAAGGACAGGGACCGTTACGAGCAGTACTTC. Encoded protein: CASSKDRDRYEQYF.

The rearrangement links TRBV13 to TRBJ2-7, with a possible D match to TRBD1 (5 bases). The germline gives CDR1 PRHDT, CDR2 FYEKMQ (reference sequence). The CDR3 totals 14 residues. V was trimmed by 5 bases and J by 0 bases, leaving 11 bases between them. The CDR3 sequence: CASSRQLPSYEQYF. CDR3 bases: TGTGCCAGCAGCCGACAGTTACCCTCCTACGAGCAGTACTTC.

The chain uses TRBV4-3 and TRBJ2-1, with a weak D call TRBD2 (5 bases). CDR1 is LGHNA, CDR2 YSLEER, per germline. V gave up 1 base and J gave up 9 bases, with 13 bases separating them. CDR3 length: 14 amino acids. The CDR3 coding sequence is TGCGCCAGCAGCCAAGCACTAGGTGCGGGTGAGCAGTTCTTC. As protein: CASSQALGAGEQFF.

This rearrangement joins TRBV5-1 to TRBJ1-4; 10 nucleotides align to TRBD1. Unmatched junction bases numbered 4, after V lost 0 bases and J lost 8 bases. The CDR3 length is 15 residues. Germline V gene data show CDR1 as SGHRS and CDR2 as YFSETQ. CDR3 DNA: TGCGCCAGCAGCTTGGGGACAGGGGGTCAAGAAAAACTGTTTTTT. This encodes CASSLGTGGQEKLFF. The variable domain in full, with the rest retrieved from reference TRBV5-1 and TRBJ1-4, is KAGVTQTPRYLIKTRGQQVTLSCSPISGHRSVSWYQQTPGQGLQFLFEYFSETQRNKGNFPGRFSGRQFSNSRSEMNVSTLELGDSALYLCASSLGTGGQEKLFFGSGTQLSVL.

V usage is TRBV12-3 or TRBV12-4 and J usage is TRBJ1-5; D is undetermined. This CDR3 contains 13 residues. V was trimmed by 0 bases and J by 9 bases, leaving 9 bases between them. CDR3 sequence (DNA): TGTGCCAGCAGTTTAGCGTGGCCGCTGCCCCAGCATTTT. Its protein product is CASSLAWPLPQHF.

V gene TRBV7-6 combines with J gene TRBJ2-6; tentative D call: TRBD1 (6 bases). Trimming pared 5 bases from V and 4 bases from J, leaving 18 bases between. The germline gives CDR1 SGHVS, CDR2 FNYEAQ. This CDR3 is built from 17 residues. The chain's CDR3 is CASSQRGSGFGANVLTF. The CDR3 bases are TGTGCCAGCAGCCAGAGGGGGTCGGGCTTCGGGGCCAACGTCCTGACTTTC.

CDR3 DNA: TGTGCCAGCAGTTCCCACGAGCGGATCTCCTACGAGCAGTACTTC. It translates to CASSSHERISYEQYF. The chain joins TRBV6-2 or TRBV6-3 to TRBJ2-7; tentative D call: TRBD2 (5 bases). Trimming shortened V by 4 bases and J by 0 bases, and 13 bases separated the two germline ends. This CDR3 contains 15 residues. Germline assignment: CDR1 MNHEY and CDR2 SVGEGT.

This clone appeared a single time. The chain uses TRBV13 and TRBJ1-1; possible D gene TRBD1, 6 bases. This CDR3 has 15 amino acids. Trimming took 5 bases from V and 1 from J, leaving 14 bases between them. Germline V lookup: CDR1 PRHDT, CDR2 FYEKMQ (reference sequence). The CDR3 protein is CASSPGTQRNTEAFF. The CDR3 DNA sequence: TGTGCCAGCAGCCCCGGGACACAACGGAACACTGAAGCTTTCTTT. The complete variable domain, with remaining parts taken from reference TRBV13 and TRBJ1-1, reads AAGVIQSPRHLIKEKRETATLKCYPIPRHDTVYWYQQGPGQDPQFLISFYEKMQSDKGSIPDRFSAQQFSDYHSELNMSSLELGDSALYFCASSPGTQRNTEAFFGQGTRLTVV.

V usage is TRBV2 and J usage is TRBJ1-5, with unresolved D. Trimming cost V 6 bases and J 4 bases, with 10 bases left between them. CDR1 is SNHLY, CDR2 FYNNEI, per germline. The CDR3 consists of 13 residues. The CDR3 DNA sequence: TGTGCCAGCAGAGGACGGGAGAATCAGCCCCAGCATTTT. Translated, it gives CASRGRENQPQHF.

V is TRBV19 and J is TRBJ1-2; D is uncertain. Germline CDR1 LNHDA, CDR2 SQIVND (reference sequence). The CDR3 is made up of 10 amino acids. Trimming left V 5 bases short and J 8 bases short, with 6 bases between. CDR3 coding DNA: TGTGCCAGTAGTGATCAGGGCTACACCTTC. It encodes CASSDQGYTF.

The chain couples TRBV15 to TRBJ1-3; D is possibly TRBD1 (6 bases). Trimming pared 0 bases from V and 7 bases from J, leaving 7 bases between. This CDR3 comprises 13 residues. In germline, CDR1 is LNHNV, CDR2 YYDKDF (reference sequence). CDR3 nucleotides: TGTGCCACCAGCAGAGATCAGGGGAACACCATATATTTT. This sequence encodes CATSRDQGNTIYF.